The TCR beta chain described here comes from a study of control samples from healthy donors and cancer patients. Germline assignment: CDR1 SNHLY and CDR2 FYNNEI. The CDR3 has 15 residues. V was trimmed by 7 bases and J by 0 bases, leaving 13 bases between them. Method: immunoSEQ multiplex PCR; TCRdb's copy keeps in-frame clones and lacks some. The data show 160,000 or so clones, about 93% seen once. The sequenced sample consisted of blood. J is TRBJ1-3 and V is TRBV2, with D possibly being TRBD1 (5 bases). The receptor's source is a woman aged 25 to 39 in good health. CDR3 nucleotide sequence: TGTGCCAGCACCGACTGGGACCTCTCTGGAAACACCATATATTTT. Its protein is CASTDWDLSGNTIYF.